The clone carrying this T cell receptor (beta chain) was detected only a few times. This entry belongs to a study of identical twins. TCRdb reprocessed the 5' RACE reads with MiXCR, giving one entry per CDR3 protein. This sample has about 570,000 distinct CDR3 sequences, with roughly 9.5% found just once. The same specimen was also included in a second study, on yellow fever vaccine responses in identical twins.

This receptor was obtained from a woman aged 18-29 years in good health. The specimen sequenced was PBMCs.

The CDR3 reads CASSQSLLDGYTF. The CDR3 coding sequence is TGCGCCAGCAGCCAGAGCCTGCTCGATGGCTACACCTTC. The J gene is TRBJ1-2, the V gene TRBV5-1, with D uncertain. The CDR3 is 13 residues long. Germline V gene sequence: CDR1 SGHRS, CDR2 YFSETQ. V shed 4 bases and J shed 6 bases, with 13 bases lying between them.